This is a list of T cell receptor beta chains from one sample in a study of T cell responses to AZD1222 COVID-19 vaccine. The table came from immunoSEQ multiplex PCR; TCRdb's copy has only in-frame clones and leaves some out. The table lists 100,000 to 150,000 clones, roughly 90% of them singletons. The sequences come from peripheral blood, collected on day 0 of AZD1222 vaccination. The source is an adult in good health. Each CDR3 is given with its conserved first and last residue. Each record gives: V gene, D gene, J gene, clone size, CDR3 protein, CDR3 DNA. A D gene is named only where the DNA matches it firmly. Rows may omit the clone size; those that give it use once, few, many or a size class.

TRBV5-1	TRBD1	TRBJ1-1	NA	CASCEQGAGEAFF	TGCGCCAGCTGCGAACAGGGGGCGGGTGAAGCTTTCTTT
TRBV7-2	NA	TRBJ2-5	NA	CASLGWGETQYF	TGTGCCAGCTTGGGGTGGGGAGAGACCCAGTACTTC
TRBV7-9	NA	TRBJ2-4	few	CASSQDGYGANIQYF	TGTGCCAGCAGCCAGGACGGGTACGGGGCAAACATTCAGTACTTC
TRBV11-3	NA	TRBJ1-1	once	CASSLEENTEAFF	TGTGCCAGCAGCTTAGAGGAGAACACTGAAGCTTTCTTT
TRBV7-9	NA	TRBJ1-4	NA	CASSYLTDGREKLFF	TGTGCCAGCAGCTATCTGACGGACGGTAGAGAAAAACTGTTTTTT
TRBV6-5	NA	TRBJ1-4	once	CASRPSGTNEKLFF	TGTGCCAGCAGGCCTTCTGGGACTAATGAAAAACTGTTTTTT
TRBV2	TRBD1	TRBJ2-3	NA	CASGGTGTDTQYF	TGTGCCAGCGGTGGGACAGGGACAGATACGCAGTATTTT
TRBV5-1	TRBD1	TRBJ2-3	NA	CASSQGQGADTQYF	TGCGCCAGCAGCCAGGGACAGGGGGCGGATACGCAGTATTTT
TRBV5-1	NA	TRBJ2-1	NA	CASKGGAGYNEQFF	TGCGCCAGTAAAGGCGGGGCAGGCTACAATGAGCAGTTCTTC
TRBV4-3	NA	TRBJ2-2	NA	CASSQGTAGAGELFF	TGCGCCAGCAGCCAGGGGACTGCAGGGGCCGGGGAGCTGTTTTTT
TRBV7-2	NA	TRBJ1-2	NA	CASSPGRTTNYGYTF	TGTGCCAGCAGTCCGGGGCGTACCACCAACTATGGCTACACCTTC
TRBV28	NA	TRBJ2-6	once	CASSHLGTSGANVLTF	TGTGCCAGCAGCCACCTCGGGACAAGCGGGGCCAACGTCCTGACTTTC
TRBV6-5	TRBD1	TRBJ1-1	NA	CASSYSRGLQAFF	TGTGCCAGCAGTTACTCGAGGGGGCTACAAGCTTTCTTT